The TCR beta chain described here comes from a study of cytomegalovirus exposure and HLA in healthy donors. Study conclusions and caveats: A few V segments could not be told apart, such as TRBV6-2 and TRBV6-3, and were left out. Later on, an analysis tied about 17,000 TCR beta sequences to HLA alleles at 0.05 false discovery rate.

Concerning this clone itself: The target antigen is unknown.

The PCR had 60 Vbeta and 13 Jbeta primers. Clones were read by immunoSEQ multiplex PCR, and TCRdb kept only the in-frame ones, dropping some. The table records 85,000 to 130,000 clones, about 70% of them present only once. Trimming took off 0 bases at V and 3 bases at J, with 10 bases between the two ends. In germline, CDR1 is SGHRS, CDR2 YFSETQ. The CDR3 is 14 amino acids. The chain combines TRBV5-1 with TRBJ2-7; tentatively, D is TRBD1 (5 bases). The TCR sequence derives from a woman aged 18-29 years in good health and CMV-seropositive. Sequencing used PBMCs. This CDR3 reads CASSLAPGIYEQYF. The CDR3 DNA reads as TGCGCCAGCAGCTTGGCCCCAGGGATCTACGAGCAGTACTTC.